Listed below are T cell receptor beta chains from one sample, sequenced in a study of T cell responses to AZD1222 COVID-19 vaccine. The repertoire was sequenced with immunoSEQ multiplex PCR; TCRdb's copy has only in-frame clones and lacks some. Of about 150,000 clones listed, 93% are singletons. The source was peripheral blood, collected on day 0 of AZD1222 vaccination. Receptors originate from an adult in good health. Both conserved end residues are part of each CDR3. Each record gives: J gene, V gene, CDR3 protein.

TRBJ1-2 TRBV20-1 CSASETGEYGYTF
TRBJ2-1 TRBV19 CASRPRGAYNEQFF
TRBJ2-2 TRBV2 CASDRDRVITAGELFF
TRBJ2-1 TRBV2 CASISPRTRSYNEQFF
TRBJ2-7 TRBV27 CASTRTGVTYEQYF
TRBJ2-7 TRBV6-5 CASSYSFGGYEQYF
TRBJ2-1 TRBV5-4 CASRTSANNEQFF
TRBJ2-1 TRBV3-1/TRBV3-2 CASSQAGGASSYNEQFF
TRBJ2-2 TRBV24-1 CATSVRTVDPLGTGELFF
TRBJ1-1 TRBV7-9 CASSLAGGRVTEAFF
TRBJ2-3 TRBV7-8 CASSSTPGPSRDTQYF
TRBJ1-2 TRBV4-2 CASSPSGTGNYGYTF
TRBJ2-5 TRBV9 CASSPRLARGETQYF
TRBJ2-7 TRBV27 CASSSGDSYEQYF
TRBJ1-1 TRBV19 CAPLGWGNTEAFF
TRBJ2-3 TRBV9 CASSVIAGRVADTQYF
TRBJ1-2 TRBV28 CASSSDRIYGYTF
TRBJ2-7 TRBV14 CASSTSALLYEQYF
TRBJ2-1 TRBV2 CASSETGGNNEQFF
TRBJ1-4 TRBV19 CASSIGIGDNEKLFF
TRBJ1-5 TRBV19 CASSIGGNQPQHF
TRBJ1-2 TRBV19 CASNSRGNRGLSYGYTF
TRBJ1-6 TRBV7-8 CASSITAGPNSPLHF
TRBJ1-1 TRBV5-8 CASSLSWGSEAFF
TRBJ1-5 TRBV6-5 CASTPGTAGWSQHF
TRBJ2-5 TRBV7-9 CASSLRDRGLIDTQYF
TRBJ1-2 TRBV27 CASSYGGSGYGYTF
TRBJ1-4 TRBV18 CASSPWDSEKLFF
TRBJ2-2 TRBV9 CASSQEGTGELFF
TRBJ1-1 TRBV29-1 CSVNGRGEAFF
TRBJ1-1 TRBV7-2 CASSLAPGRRNTEAFF
TRBJ1-2 TRBV29-1 CSVADREVRGYGYTF
TRBJ1-4 TRBV7-2 CASSSPGGDNEKLFF
TRBJ1-5 TRBV24-1 CATSDLRRGAQGNQPQHF
TRBJ2-7 TRBV10-3 CAISGRLNEQYF
TRBJ2-4 TRBV10-3 CAISGTSGTAKNIQYF
TRBJ1-6 TRBV5-1 CASSAGTSTGPFNSPLHF
TRBJ2-1 TRBV5-1 CASSLDLGLAGVGYNEQFF
TRBJ1-1 TRBV28 CASSPTPNTEAFF
TRBJ2-2 TRBV5-1 CASSLGGPRDGELFF
TRBJ1-5 TRBV2 CASSADQGGSQPQHF
TRBJ1-1 TRBV5-4 CASSLFNGQNTEAFF
TRBJ2-2 TRBV9 CASSGGAGGELFF
TRBJ1-1 TRBV5-4 CASSAGPPFMNTEAFF
TRBJ2-1 TRBV7-2 CASSFAGRGAYNEQFF
TRBJ1-2 TRBV25-1 CASSESDRKWFYGYTF
TRBJ1-6 TRBV5-1 CASRQGQGANSPLHF
TRBJ1-2 TRBV6-5 CASSPGAGYTF
TRBJ1-6 TRBV6-2/TRBV6-3 CASSSETANSPLHF
TRBJ1-1 TRBV20-1 CSASHQVKAFF
TRBJ1-1 TRBV18 CASSPLGTGRTEAFF
TRBJ1-1 TRBV3-1/TRBV3-2 CASSPRWGNTEAFF
TRBJ1-6 TRBV11-2 CASSLDRDKAHGRNSPLHF
TRBJ1-5 TRBV3-1/TRBV3-2 CASSHQGVQPQHF